The clone carrying this TCR beta chain was observed a single time. A read error is possible here, since a much larger clone lies one base away. The CDR3 ends on some other residue instead of the conserved phenylalanine or tryptophan, so this is likely a read error. The data stem from a study of tumor-infiltrating lymphocytes in primary liver carcinoma. Study-wide context: The patients comprised men and women between the ages of 30 and 69 years.

Bulk tissue was left unsorted, and RNA and DNA were co-extracted from about 19-30 mg of it. A constant-region primer served to make TCR beta cDNA from roughly 480 ng total RNA. It was through three nested multiplex PCR rounds of slightly modified ARM-PCR that TCR beta libraries arose. Forward primers for TRBV1-TRBV30 and a C-beta reverse primer served the first two PCR rounds, at around 9 cycles each. TCRdb independently ran MiXCR on the multiplex PCR reads; one entry per CDR3 protein. The top ten clones hold roughly 15% of a sample with roughly 80,000 distinct CDR3 sequences, about two thirds of them seen once. This CDR3 has 15 amino acids. Trimming shortened V by 1 base and J by 0 bases, and 11 bases separated the two germline ends. Germline V gives CDR1 SGHTS, CDR2 YDEGEE.

The TCR was taken from a woman aged 55-70 years with primary liver carcinoma and hepatitis B virus infection. Sequencing was performed on liver tumor tissue from sampling region 4. Regarding subset: tumor region T4, right-lateral pole. The V call is TRBV5-8, the J call TRBJ2-7; no reliable D call. In DNA, the CDR3 is TGTGCCAGCAGCTTGTCCCCAGGAGCCTCCTACGAGCAGTACTCC. Amino acid sequence: CASSLSPGASYEQYS.